This T cell receptor (beta chain) appears in the sequencing data of a study of Ad26.COV2.S vaccination and SARS-CoV-2 variants. General study findings and limits: From the TCR breadth and depth analyses, total T cell responses may have been underestimated.

Germline V lookup: CDR1 SGDLS, CDR2 YYNGEE. V was trimmed by 4 bases and J by 0 bases, leaving 12 bases between them. The CDR3 length is 15 residues. Comment on this clone: The antigen remains unidentified.

Regarding treatment: roughly 20 received Ad26.COV2.S at low or high dose, single or two shots; five or six received placebo; per-sample allocation not given. Each sample was drawn 63 days after the first injection (of vaccine or placebo). The vaccine antigen was prefusion-stabilized Wuhan SARS-CoV-2 spike. Some clones are missing from TCRdb's copy, which holds only in-frame ones; the method was immunoSEQ multiplex PCR. The sample consists of 350,000 to 500,000 clones, less than 95% of them appearing once. The V gene is TRBV9, the J gene TRBJ2-3; no clear D gene. The material was peripheral blood, obtained in a trial of Ad26.COV2.S vaccine versus placebo. This receptor was identified in a person aged 18-65 years who received the Ad26.COV2.S COVID-19 vaccine or a placebo. The CDR3 DNA reads as TGTGCCAGCAGCATTGAACTTAAAAGCACAGATACGCAGTATTTT. This gives the protein CASSIELKSTDTQYF. Full variable domain (rest looked up from reference TRBV9 and TRBJ2-3): DSGVTQTPKHLITATGQRVTLRCSPRSGDLSVYWYQQSLDQGLQFLIQYYNGEERAKGNILERFSAQQFPDLHSELNLSSLELGDSALYFCASSIELKSTDTQYFGPGTRLTVL.